The rows below give T cell receptor beta chains drawn from one sample of a study of human T cells and chemical hapten exposure. TCRdb re-called the RACE reads through MiXCR, storing one row per CDR3 protein. The sample includes about 380,000 distinct CDR3 sequences, around 5.5% seen only once; the top ten take 2.5% to 3%. Sequences were derived from whole blood, sampled in connection with sensitization to the hapten diphenylcyclopropenone (DPC). Every receptor here comes from a woman aged 45-60 years with alopecia areata. Some clones in this sample may be carry-over from other donors' samples. Each CDR3 is given with its conserved first and last residue. D genes are given only for firm matches. Expanded clones get a size class; other rows say once, few or many, or leave the size out.

TRBJ1-6 | TRBD1 | TRBV20-1 | few | TGCAGTGCCGTGGGACAGGCCTTAACCTATAATTCACCCCTCCACTTT | CSAVGQALTYNSPLHF
TRBJ2-3 | . | TRBV6-6 | many | TGTGCCAGCAGTTACGTATCCTCCACAGATACGCAGTATTTT | CASSYVSSTDTQYF
TRBJ1-5 | . | TRBV20-1 | many | TGCAGTGCCAGACGCGAGAGGGGGGGGATCAATCAGCCCCAGCATTTT | CSARRERGGINQPQHF
TRBJ2-7 | TRBD2 | TRBV4-1 | few | TGCGCCAGCAGCCAGGGAACGGGGGGGCCTTACGAGCAGTACTTC | CASSQGTGGPYEQYF
TRBJ2-2 | . | TRBV7-9 | few | TGTGCCAGCAGCTTCACGGAGCTGTTTTTT | CASSFTELFF
TRBJ1-6 | . | TRBV7-2 | few | TGTGCCAGCACCATAGGAGGGTTTGGGTCACCCCTCCACTTT | CASTIGGFGSPLHF
TRBJ2-1 | . | TRBV10-3 | many | TGTGCCATCAGTGAGGGGCCCCCCTACAATGAGCAGTTCTTC | CAISEGPPYNEQFF
TRBJ1-4 | . | TRBV30 | many | TGTGCCTGGAGTGACGGGCTGGTAAATGAAAAACTGTTTTTT | CAWSDGLVNEKLFF
TRBJ2-7 | TRBD2 | TRBV6-6 | few | TGTGCCAGCAGTTCCCCACTAGCGACTAGCTCCTACGAGCAGTACTTC | CASSSPLATSSYEQYF
TRBJ2-1 | . | TRBV28 | many | TGTGCCAGCAGTTTATGGACATCTGGAGACAATGAGCAGTTCTTC | CASSLWTSGDNEQFF
TRBJ2-7 | TRBD1 | TRBV2 | many | TGTGCCAGCATAGGGGACAGGGGTGACGAGCAGTACTTC | CASIGDRGDEQYF
TRBJ2-2 | . | TRBV28 | few | TGTGCCAGCAGTTTCAAGGGAATCGGGGAGCTGTTTTTT | CASSFKGIGELFF
TRBJ2-7 | . | TRBV6-5 | many | TGTGCCAGCAGTTACACCGGGGACTACGAGCAGTACTTC | CASSYTGDYEQYF
TRBJ2-3 | . | TRBV7-9 | few | TGTGCCAGCAGCCCATCGGGCAGTCACACAGATACGCAGTATTTT | CASSPSGSHTDTQYF
TRBJ2-3 | TRBD1 | TRBV15 | . | TGTGCCACCAGCAGAGTTGGGGACAGGGCCGAAGATACGCAGTATTTT | CATSRVGDRAEDTQYF
TRBJ2-3 | TRBD2 | TRBV18 | few | TGTGCCAGCTCACCCCTCCCGGGACTAGCGGGGGGCTCCTACACAGATACGCAGTATTTT | CASSPLPGLAGGSYTDTQYF
TRBJ2-1 | . | TRBV30 | many | TGTGCCTGGAGTGTATTCGGGGATGAGCAGTTCTTC | CAWSVFGDEQFF
TRBJ2-7 | . | TRBV9 | many | TGTGCCAGCAGCCCTCGTTTGACTTCCTACGAGCAGTACTTC | CASSPRLTSYEQYF
TRBJ2-3 | . | TRBV20-1 | few | TGCAGTGCCCTGACAGGCGATACGCAGTATTTT | CSALTGDTQYF
TRBJ1-6 | . | TRBV6-2/TRBV6-3 | . | TGTGCCAGCAGGTCGGCAGGGTCACCCCTCCACTTT | CASRSAGSPLHF
TRBJ1-1 | . | TRBV29-1 | many | TGCAGCGTTGAAGGGGACGGCGCCGCTTTCTTT | CSVEGDGAAFF
TRBJ2-3 | TRBD1 | TRBV18 | many | TGTGCCAGCTCACGACAGGGGGCAGATACGCAGTATTTT | CASSRQGADTQYF
TRBJ1-2 | . | TRBV28 | . | TGTGCCAGCAGCCAGGGACCTGGCTACACCTTC | CASSQGPGYTF
TRBJ2-1 | . | TRBV20-1 | many | TGCAGTGCCCTTTCAAAAAGCGGGCAAACCTACAATGAGCAGTTCTTC | CSALSKSGQTYNEQFF
TRBJ2-7 | . | TRBV6-2/TRBV6-3 | many | TGTGCCAGCAGCCCGGGGCGGACCTACGAGCAGTACTTC | CASSPGRTYEQYF
TRBJ2-6 | . | TRBV6-5 | few | TGTGCCAGCTCCGCCGAGCTGGGGTCTGGGGCCAACGTCCTGACTTTC | CASSAELGSGANVLTF
TRBJ2-2 | . | TRBV29-1 | few | TGCAGCGTTGGGGCGGGCGGGGAGCTGTTTTTT | CSVGAGGELFF
TRBJ1-1 | TRBD1 | TRBV6-1 | few | TGTGCCAGCAGTGGCCGGACAGGGCAAACTGAAGCTTTCTTT | CASSGRTGQTEAFF
TRBJ2-1 | . | TRBV9 | many | TGTGCCAGCAGCGTAGGGGGAGGTGAGCAGTTCTTC | CASSVGGGEQFF
TRBJ2-1 | TRBD2 | TRBV6-1 | . | TGTGCCAGCAGTAACCCCCTGGCTAGCGGCAGGCCATACAATGAGCAGTTCTTC | CASSNPLASGRPYNEQFF
TRBJ2-7 | . | TRBV11-2 | few | TGTGCCAGCAGCTTAGGACAGGCAATATCCTACGAGCAGTACTTC | CASSLGQAISYEQYF
TRBJ1-1 | . | TRBV29-1 | few | TGCAGCGGTGGACCTGAGGCTGAAGCTTTCTTT | CSGGPEAEAFF
TRBJ2-1 | TRBD1 | TRBV7-8 | many | TGTGCCAGCAGGGAGACAGGGGCAACCACCTACAATGAGCAGTTCTTC | CASRETGATTYNEQFF
TRBJ1-5 | . | TRBV10-3 | . | TGTGCCATCAGGGACAGTGGGGGTCAGCCCCAGCATTTT | CAIRDSGGQPQHF
TRBJ1-1 | . | TRBV2 | . | TGTGCCAGCGAACGGGAGTATGAAGCTTTCTTT | CASEREYEAFF